Listed here is a single T cell receptor beta chain. Its antigen is currently unknown. The record originates from a study of cytomegalovirus exposure and HLA in healthy donors. Overall study context: A prior analysis found fewer than 120 million unique TCR beta sequences from around 180 million T cells.

The V and J ends lost 6 bases and 9 bases, in that order; junction bases with no gene match: 6. Germline loops: CDR1 MNHNS, CDR2 SASEGT. The CDR3 runs 14 residues. The PCR ran on 60 Vbeta and 13 Jbeta primers. Profiling relied on immunoSEQ multiplex PCR, and the TCRdb table lists in-frame clones only, not all of them. The sample holds about 97,000 clones; 65% to 85% are singletons and the top ten take roughly a tenth. General observations from the study: Per a later analysis, about 18,000 TCR beta sequences showed association with HLA alleles at 0.05 false discovery rate. An analysis was carried out later, and it reportedly showed fewer N-insertions in an Asian-associated ancestry cluster than the approximately 700-donor mean.

The chain employs TRBV6-1 and TRBJ1-6; 9 nucleotides agree with TRBD1. The sample taken for sequencing was PBMCs. The sequence was obtained from a man aged 45 to 65 in good health and CMV-seronegative. The CDR3 loop is CASRAGTGISPLHF. The CDR3 DNA reads as TGTGCCAGCAGGGCCGGGACAGGGATTTCACCCCTCCACTTT.